The sequence of this T cell receptor beta chain was determined in a study of blood T cell repertoires in COVID-19. Study details: Material from acute and convalescent COVID-19 was sourced from the United States, Italy and Spain.

The participants were between about 18 and 90 years old and came from some 25 US areas. Recovered status applied to Cohort 3 donors who had two consecutive negative PCRs. It also applied to those with clearance or with symptom resolution. The germline V gene has CDR1 MDHEN and CDR2 SYDVKM. This CDR3 has 13 amino acids. After removal of 5 bases from V and 6 bases from J, the junction contained 5 bases not matched to a gene. Per the original data handling: For nucleated cells, counts were estimated from reference gene primer amplification. Method: immunoSEQ multiplex PCR; TCRdb's copy keeps in-frame clones and lacks some. V, J and clone size are those of that table, while D and trimming were read from the DNA. The table lists around 300,000 clones, approximately 90% of them singletons, with approximately 6% in the top ten.

The TCR sequence derives from a woman in her 40s who had recovered from COVID-19. The source material was PBMCs or T cells enriched from blood (not recorded which). V is TRBV28 and J is TRBJ1-1; TRBD1 agrees at 8 bases. The CDR3: CASSRSGGSEAFF. The CDR3 DNA reads as TGTGCCAGCAGTAGGTCAGGGGGCTCTGAAGCTTTCTTT.